These 19 T cell receptor beta chains were sequenced from one sample in a study of neurological immune-mediated disorders. TCRdb passed the 5' RACE reads through MiXCR, listing each CDR3 protein once. The table has 54,000 or so distinct CDR3 sequences, around 3.6% seen once. What was sequenced was PBMCs. Every receptor here comes from a woman aged 25-40 years with multiple sclerosis.

This clonotype was counted a few times. Given a much more abundant clone one base away, this may be a read error. The chain recombines TRBV12-3 or TRBV12-4 with TRBJ2-7; TRBD2 matches at 7 bases. This CDR3 comprises 14 residues. V dropped 5 bases and J dropped 2; count of bases not matched to a gene: 6. In nucleotides, the CDR3 is TGTGCCAGCAGTCGGACTAGAGGGACCTACGAGCAGTACTTC. As protein: CASSRTRGTYEQYF.

The table lists this clonotype with many counts. The chain recombines TRBV5-6 with TRBJ1-1; 8 bases line up with TRBD1. The CDR3 contains 14 residues. The germline gives CDR1 SGHDT, CDR2 YYEEEE. The trim removed 4 bases at V and 7 bases at J, leaving 9 bases unmatched. CDR3 residues: CASSPGQGRREAFF. The CDR3 DNA reads as TGTGCCAGCAGCCCCGGACAGGGACGGCGTGAAGCTTTCTTT.

This clonotype was seen ten or more times. The chain carries TRBV12-3 or TRBV12-4 and TRBJ2-7; the match to TRBD1 covers 7 bases. Trimming removed 6 bases from V and 1 base from J; junction bases left unmatched: 6. This CDR3 spans 14 amino acids. Here the CDR3 DNA reads TGTGCCAGCAGCCGTCGACAGGGATCCTACGAGCAGTACTTC. Protein product: CASSRRQGSYEQYF.

The table lists this clonotype with many counts. This chain uses TRBV29-1 with TRBJ2-1, with 10 bases that match TRBD1. Germline values: CDR1 SQVTM, CDR2 ANQGSEA. J was trimmed by 5 bases and V by 7 bases; bases with no gene match: 5. The CDR3 totals 13 residues. CDR3 bases: TGCAGCGCGCGGGGACAGGGGAACAATGAGCAGTTCTTC. It codes for CSARGQGNNEQFF.

This CDR3 is CASSPIMWGTEQFF. CDR3 DNA sequence: TGTGCCAGCTCACCAATCATGTGGGGGACTGAGCAGTTCTTC. This chain joins TRBV18 and TRBJ2-1; either TRBD1 or TRBD2 may supply D (5 bases each). Deletions cut 2 bases from V and 9 bases from J, with 14 bases between. The CDR3 length is 14 residues. CDR1 and CDR2 (germline): KGHSH, LQKENI.

This clonotype was detected only a few times. Because the CDR3 is missing its conserved closing phenylalanine or tryptophan, this is likely a read error. The chain employs TRBV12-3 or TRBV12-4 and TRBJ2-1; no reliable D call. V gave up 2 bases and J gave up 10 bases, with 15 bases separating them. The CDR3 has 14 residues. The CDR3 loop is CASSLRAANVEQFY. Here the CDR3 DNA reads TGTGCCAGCAGTTTACGGGCGGCCAATGTGGAGCAGTTCTAC.

In its sample, this clonotype was seen many times. The rearrangement uses TRBV7-2 and TRBJ1-5; D is unresolved. V lost 1 base and J 0 bases, leaving 7 bases between the germline ends. The CDR3 has 15 residues. The V gene's germline CDR1 is SGHTA and CDR2 FQGNSA. As DNA, the CDR3 is TGTGCCAGCAGCTTAGGGAGGAGTAGCAATCAGCCCCAGCATTTT. Amino acid sequence: CASSLGRSSNQPQHF. Variable domain in full (rest from reference TRBV7-2 and TRBJ1-5): GAGVSQSPSNKVTEKGKDVELRCDPISGHTALYWYRQSLGQGLEFLIYFQGNSAPDKSGLPSDRFSAERTGGSVSTLTIQRTQQEDSAVYLCASSLGRSSNQPQHFGDGTRLSIL.

This clonotype was seen ten or more times. The J gene is TRBJ2-3, the V gene TRBV9; 7 bases line up with TRBD2. Germline-derived CDR1 and CDR2 are SGDLS and YYNGEE. The trim removed 1 base at V and 2 bases at J, leaving 10 bases unmatched. The CDR3 is 17 amino acids. This CDR3 reads CASSVYEGGPPTDTQYF. CDR3 DNA: TGTGCCAGCAGCGTATATGAGGGAGGGCCCCCCACAGATACGCAGTATTTT.

This clonotype was recorded many times. The J gene is TRBJ2-3, the V gene TRBV12-3 or TRBV12-4; D ambiguous. The ends were cut back, 1 base at V and 0 bases at J, with 5 bases in the middle. This CDR3 comprises 14 residues. CDR3 DNA sequence: TGTGCCAGCAGTTTAGATAAAAGCACAGATACGCAGTATTTT. Its translation: CASSLDKSTDTQYF.

This clonotype was seen repeatedly, ten times or more. The chain combines TRBV29-1 with TRBJ2-1; D perhaps matches TRBD2 (6 bases). The V gene's germline CDR1 is SQVTM and CDR2 ANQGSEA. The V end lost 1 base, the J end lost 2 bases, and 12 bases lay between the germline ends. CDR3 length: 15 residues. CDR3 amino acids: CSVEGGRPPYNEQFF. The CDR3 region has the DNA TGCAGCGTTGAAGGTGGGAGGCCCCCCTACAATGAGCAGTTCTTC.

Many counts were recorded for this clonotype. The chain is built from TRBV10-3 and TRBJ2-2; D remains unclear. Trimming took 5 bases from V and 6 from J, leaving 22 bases between them. CDR3 length equals 17 residues. Germline V lookup: CDR1 ENHRY, CDR2 SYGVKD. The DNA for the CDR3 is TGTGCCATCAGTTCTTCAACCTCAGAGAGAGGTCCCGGGGAGCTGTTTTTT. Its protein product is CAISSSTSERGPGELFF.

This clonotype was recorded at least ten times. The chain has TRBV7-2 and TRBJ1-6; 10 bases fit TRBD1. The junction had 10 bases not matched to a gene; V was cut back by 8 bases and J by 9 bases. The CDR3 covers 15 residues. Germline V gene lookup returns CDR1 SGHTA and CDR2 FQGNSA. CDR3 in amino acids: CASGRDRGVRSPLHF. CDR3 coding DNA: TGTGCCAGCGGCCGGGACAGGGGTGTTCGTTCACCCCTCCACTTT.

This clonotype was observed at least ten times. The chain couples TRBV21-1 to TRBJ2-7; the table names TRBD2, a call not compared with the DNA. TRBV21-1 is tagged as a pseudogene. There are 16 residues in the CDR3. The CDR3, as DNA: TGTGCCAGCAGCAAACGAACCGGGGGGGCTAATTACGAGCAGTACTTC. Protein: CASSKRTGGANYEQYF.

This clonotype was recorded at least ten times. V usage is TRBV12-3 or TRBV12-4 and J usage is TRBJ2-7; 7 positions agree with TRBD1. The length of the CDR3 is 13 residues. V shed 8 bases, J shed 2 bases, and the junction held 6 bases outside the gene matches. In nucleotides, the CDR3 is TGTGCCAGCCAACTGACAGGGCCCTACGAGCAGTACTTC. It specifies CASQLTGPYEQYF.

As regards this clonotype: This may arise from a read error, as a much more abundant clone is one base away. The chain is built from TRBV6-4 and TRBJ2-2; the D is unclear. In germline, CDR1 is MRHNA, CDR2 SNTAGT. Trimming stripped 4 bases from V and 4 bases from J, with 7 bases between. The CDR3 runs to 13 residues. For the CDR3, the DNA is TGTGCCAGCAGTGTCGAAGCCACCGGGGAGCTGTTTTTT. Encoded protein: CASSVEATGELFF.

This clonotype was seen many times. The chain joins TRBV7-2 to TRBJ2-3; D remains ambiguous. This CDR3 has 16 residues. CDR1 and CDR2 from the germline V gene are SGHTA and FQGNSA. V lost 5 bases, J lost 2 bases, and 17 bases lay in between. In DNA, the CDR3 is TGTGCCAGCAGCCTTTTCGACGGAGACGCCACAGATACGCAGTATTTT. This sequence encodes CASSLFDGDATDTQYF.

This clonotype appeared many times. The chain is built from TRBV3-1 and TRBJ1-1, with TRBD1 as a possible D gene (5 bases). Trimming stripped 4 bases from V and 1 base from J, with 10 bases between. This CDR3 spans 14 amino acids. Germline assignment: CDR1 LGHDT and CDR2 YNNKEL (reference sequence). CDR3: CASSLGTPNTEAFF. DNA for the CDR3: TGTGCCAGCAGCCTGGGGACGCCGAACACTGAAGCTTTCTTT.

This clonotype has at least ten counts. The chain joins TRBV29-1 to TRBJ2-3; D is unresolved. From germline, CDR1 is SQVTM and CDR2 ANQGSEA. Trimming took off 0 bases at V and 5 bases at J, with 3 bases between the two ends. The CDR3 runs to 11 residues. This CDR3 reads CSVEEGDTQYF. In DNA form, the CDR3 reads TGCAGCGTTGAAGAGGGAGATACGCAGTATTTT.

This clonotype was recorded at least ten times. The chain combines TRBV20-1 with TRBJ2-1; 10 bases fit TRBD2. J gave up 8 bases and V 2 bases, and 9 bases lay outside the gene matches. The CDR3 sequence is 15 residues long. Germline CDR1 reads DFQATT; CDR2 reads SNEGSKA (reference sequence). CDR3 coding DNA: TGCAGTGCTAGAAGAGGGACTAGCGTTCGCGATGAGCAGTTCTTC. This sequence encodes CSARRGTSVRDEQFF.